This T cell receptor beta chain was documented in a study of type 1 regulatory T cells. The count of this clonotype is one. The antigen is unknown. Using its own MiXCR run on the reads, TCRdb lists one record per CDR3 protein. The sample has approximately 77,000 distinct CDR3 sequences; roughly 20% are singletons. V lost 1 base and J lost 7, with 7 bases in between. CDR3 length: 12 amino acids. Germline assignment: CDR1 SGHDN and CDR2 FVKESK. Findings and limits, study-wide: Compared with non-Tr1 cells, Tr1 cells showed a narrower TCR repertoire.

Sequenced sample: cultured type 1 regulatory T (Tr1) cells, either the whole culture or a sorted fraction (not recorded which). V is TRBV14 and J is TRBJ2-5, with D unclear. The TCR comes from a human donor in good health. CDR3 DNA sequence: TGTGCCAGCAGCCAAGGATCTGGGACCCAGTACTTC. Translating it yields CASSQGSGTQYF.